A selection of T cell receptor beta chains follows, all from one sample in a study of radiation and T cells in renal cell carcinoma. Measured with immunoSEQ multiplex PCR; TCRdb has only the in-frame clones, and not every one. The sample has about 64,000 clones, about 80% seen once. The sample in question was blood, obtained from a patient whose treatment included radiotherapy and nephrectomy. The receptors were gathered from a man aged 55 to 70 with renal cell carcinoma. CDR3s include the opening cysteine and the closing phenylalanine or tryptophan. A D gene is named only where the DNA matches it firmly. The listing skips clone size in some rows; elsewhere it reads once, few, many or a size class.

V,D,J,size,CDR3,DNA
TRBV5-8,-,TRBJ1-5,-,CASNRWSNQPQHF,TGTGCCAGCAACCGCTGGAGCAATCAGCCCCAGCATTTT
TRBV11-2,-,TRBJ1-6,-,CASSLVTGLNSPLHF,TGTGCCAGCAGCTTAGTAACAGGGCTTAATTCACCCCTCCACTTT
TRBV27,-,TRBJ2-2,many,CASSHGRDYTGELFF,TGTGCCAGCAGCCATGGCCGGGATTACACCGGGGAGCTGTTTTTT
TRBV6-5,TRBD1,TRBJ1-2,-,CASIYRGYSYGYTF,TGTGCCAGCATTTACAGGGGTTATTCCTATGGCTACACCTTC
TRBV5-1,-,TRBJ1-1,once,CASSLGTETEAFF,TGCGCCAGCAGCTTGGGGACGGAGACTGAAGCTTTCTTT
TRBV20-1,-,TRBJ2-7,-,CSASADYEQYF,TGCAGTGCTAGCGCAGATTACGAGCAGTACTTC
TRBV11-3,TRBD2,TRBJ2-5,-,CASSLEAGEGQETQYF,TGTGCCAGCAGCTTAGAGGCGGGAGAGGGCCAAGAGACCCAGTACTTC
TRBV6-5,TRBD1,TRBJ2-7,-,CASTPGQLGDYEQYF,TGTGCCAGCACCCCGGGACAGTTGGGGGACTACGAGCAGTACTTC
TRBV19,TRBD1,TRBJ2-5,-,CASTSSLRQGPKETQYF,TGTGCCAGTACTTCCTCCCTTCGACAGGGGCCAAAAGAGACCCAGTACTTC
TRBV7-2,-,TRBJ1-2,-,CASSPDYGGYTF,TGTGCCAGCAGCCCGGACTACGGTGGCTACACCTTC
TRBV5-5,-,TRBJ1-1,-,CASSPIVVMNTEAFF,TGTGCCAGCAGCCCAATCGTAGTCATGAACACTGAAGCTTTCTTT
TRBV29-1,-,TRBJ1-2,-,CSVGAREGGYTF,TGCAGCGTGGGAGCCAGGGAAGGAGGCTACACCTTC
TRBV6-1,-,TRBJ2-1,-,CASLLLQAFNNEQFF,TGTGCCAGCCTTCTCTTGCAAGCGTTCAACAATGAGCAGTTCTTC
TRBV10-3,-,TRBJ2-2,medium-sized,CAISEFGQNTGELFF,TGTGCCATCAGTGAGTTCGGGCAGAACACCGGGGAGCTGTTTTTT
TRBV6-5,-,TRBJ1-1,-,CASSYTGDTEAFF,TGTGCCAGCAGTTACACTGGGGACACTGAAGCTTTCTTT
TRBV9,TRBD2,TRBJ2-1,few,CASSTRGTSGANEQFF,TGTGCCAGCAGCACCCGTGGGACTAGCGGGGCCAATGAGCAGTTCTTC
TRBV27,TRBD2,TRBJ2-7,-,CASSPPSGGDYEQYF,TGTGCCAGCAGCCCTCCTAGCGGGGGAGATTACGAGCAGTACTTC
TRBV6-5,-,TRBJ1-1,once,CASTRLSGHNTEAFF,TGTGCCAGCACCCGACTATCAGGTCATAACACTGAAGCTTTCTTT
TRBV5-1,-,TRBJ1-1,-,CASSLRGGTTEAFF,TGCGCCAGCAGCTTAAGAGGGGGGACCACTGAAGCTTTCTTT
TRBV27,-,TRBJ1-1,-,CASSWGENTEAFF,TGTGCCAGCAGTTGGGGGGAGAACACTGAAGCTTTCTTT
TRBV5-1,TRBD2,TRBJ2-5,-,CASSLTTSGPGAQYF,TGCGCCAGCAGCTTAACGACTAGCGGGCCGGGGGCCCAGTACTTC
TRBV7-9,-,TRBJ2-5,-,CASSNIGETQYF,TGTGCCAGCAGCAACATAGGCGAGACCCAGTACTTC
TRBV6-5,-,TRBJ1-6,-,CASSYTGRGDSPLHF,TGTGCCAGCAGTTACACGGGACGAGGGGATTCACCCCTCCACTTT
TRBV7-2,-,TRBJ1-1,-,CASSLGRGGAEAFF,TGTGCCAGCAGCTTAGGTAGGGGAGGGGCTGAAGCTTTCTTT
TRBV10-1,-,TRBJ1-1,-,CASSESGPRGEAFF,TGCGCCAGCAGTGAGTCGGGGCCGAGGGGTGAAGCTTTCTTT
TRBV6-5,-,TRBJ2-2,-,CASRLAPLVTGELFF,TGTGCCAGCCGCCTCGCCCCCCTAGTAACGGGGGAGCTGTTTTTT
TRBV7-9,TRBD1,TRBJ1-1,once,CASSLGQGGGLAEAFF,TGTGCCAGCAGCCTAGGACAGGGGGGCGGTTTGGCTGAAGCTTTCTTT
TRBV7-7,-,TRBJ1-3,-,CASSLSPELGNTIYF,TGTGCCAGCAGCTTATCTCCAGAACTAGGAAACACCATATATTTT
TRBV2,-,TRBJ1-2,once,CASSEGVNYGYTF,TGTGCCAGCAGTGAAGGGGTTAACTATGGCTACACCTTC
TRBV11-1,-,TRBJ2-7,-,CASSLRGEQYF,TGTGCCAGCAGCTTAAGGGGGGAGCAGTACTTC
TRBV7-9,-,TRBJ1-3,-,CASTIGVSGNTIYF,TGTGCCAGCACAATCGGGGTCTCTGGAAACACCATATATTTT